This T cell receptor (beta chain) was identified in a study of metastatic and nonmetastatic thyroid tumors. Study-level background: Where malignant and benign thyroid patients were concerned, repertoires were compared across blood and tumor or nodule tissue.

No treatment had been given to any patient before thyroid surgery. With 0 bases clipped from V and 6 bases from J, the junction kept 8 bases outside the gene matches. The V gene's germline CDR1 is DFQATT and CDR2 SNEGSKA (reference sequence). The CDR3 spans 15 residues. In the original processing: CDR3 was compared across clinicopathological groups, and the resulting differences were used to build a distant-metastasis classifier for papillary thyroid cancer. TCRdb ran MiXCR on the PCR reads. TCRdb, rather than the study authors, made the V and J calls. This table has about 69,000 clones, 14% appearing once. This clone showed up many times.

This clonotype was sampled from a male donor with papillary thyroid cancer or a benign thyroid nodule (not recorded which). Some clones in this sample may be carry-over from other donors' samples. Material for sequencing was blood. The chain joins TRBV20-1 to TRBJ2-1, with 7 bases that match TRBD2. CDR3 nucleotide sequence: TGCAGTGCTAGAGATTGGAGGGAGGGCTTCAATGAGCAGTTCTTC. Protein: CSARDWREGFNEQFF.